This T cell receptor (beta chain) is from a study of blood T cell repertoires in COVID-19. Study-wide background: PBMCs, B-cell-depleted T cells, or T cells were the source of the cDNA or gDNA that made up the material.

The assay was immunoSEQ multiplex PCR, and TCRdb's table has in-frame clones only and misses some. The data contain 200,000 to 300,000 clones, about nine tenths of them seen just once; the ten biggest clones take up around 3.7%. Cohorts were determined from participant-reported clinical history. The CDR3 extends over 15 amino acids. Per the germline V gene, CDR1 is MNHEY and CDR2 is SVGAGI. Trimming took off 2 bases at V and 1 base at J, with 11 bases between the two ends. The chain couples TRBV6-5 to TRBJ2-5, with D perhaps matching TRBD2 (6 bases). The source material was PBMCs or T cells enriched from blood (not recorded which). The source of this sequence is a woman aged 25 to 39 with acute COVID-19. In nucleotides, the CDR3 is TGTGCCAGCAGTTACGTCGGGGGTGGCCAAGAGACCCAGTACTTC. Amino acids: CASSYVGGGQETQYF.